This TCR beta chain was recorded in a study of cytomegalovirus exposure and HLA in healthy donors. The PCR was carried out with 60 Vbeta primers and 13 Jbeta primers. TCRdb keeps only in-frame clones here, not all; method: immunoSEQ multiplex PCR. This sample has around 150,000 clones, with more than 60% found just once. Regarding this clone: Its antigen is as yet unknown.

V dropped 0 bases and J dropped 0; count of bases not matched to a gene: 7. The CDR3 length is 18 residues. Germline values: CDR1 SGHRS, CDR2 YFSETQ. Whole-study findings and limits: HLA alleles showed associations with some 15,000 TCR beta sequences in a later analysis, at a 0.05 false discovery rate.

The sequenced material came from PBMCs. J is TRBJ1-1 and V is TRBV5-1, with TRBD1 matching over 11 bases. The sequence came from a man aged 35 to 55 in good health and CMV-seronegative. The CDR3 reads CASSLATGTGGLNTEAFF. The CDR3 coding sequence is TGCGCCAGCAGCTTGGCAACCGGGACAGGGGGGTTGAACACTGAAGCTTTCTTT. The entire variable domain, with the rest obtained from reference TRBV5-1 and TRBJ1-1, is as follows: KAGVTQTPRYLIKTRGQQVTLSCSPISGHRSVSWYQQTPGQGLQFLFEYFSETQRNKGNFPGRFSGRQFSNSRSEMNVSTLELGDSALYLCASSLATGTGGLNTEAFFGQGTRLTVV.